The 15 T cell receptor beta chains below all came from one sample that was sequenced in a study of cytomegalovirus exposure and HLA in healthy donors. The PCR was carried out with 60 Vbeta primers and 13 Jbeta primers. Profiling relied on immunoSEQ multiplex PCR, and the TCRdb table lists in-frame clones only, not all of them. This table has 130,000 or so clones, roughly 78% appearing once. The material sequenced was PBMCs. The receptors shown here come from a middle-aged man in good health and CMV-seropositive.

This clone was seen more than once but under ten times. The chain recombines TRBV10-3 with TRBJ1-5, with D maybe TRBD1 (6 bases). V shed 5 bases and J shed 7 bases, with 12 bases lying between them. Germline CDR1 reads ENHRY; CDR2 reads SYGVKD. CDR3 length: 13 amino acids. CDR3: CAISINRDQPQHF. DNA for the CDR3: TGTGCCATCAGTATAAACAGGGACCAGCCCCAGCATTTT.

The chain recombines TRBV5-1 with TRBJ1-1, with a possible D match to TRBD1 (6 bases). The CDR3 spans 14 residues. CDR1 is SGHRS, CDR2 YFSETQ, per germline. Trimming removed 4 bases at V and 5 bases at J, with 15 bases between. The CDR3 nucleotides read TGCGCCAGCAGCCTAGGCGAAAGGGGGACTGAAGCTTTCTTT. Translated: CASSLGERGTEAFF.

This chain uses TRBV7-8 with TRBJ2-6; tentatively, D is TRBD1 (6 bases). The CDR3 consists of 19 residues. CDR1 is SGHVS, CDR2 FQNEAQ, per germline. Trimming removed 1 base from V and 0 bases from J, with 16 bases in between. CDR3 bases: TGTGCCAGCAGCTTAGTGTCTCAGGGGTCTTACTCTGGGGCCAACGTCCTGACTTTC. Translation gives CASSLVSQGSYSGANVLTF.

V gene TRBV12-5 combines with J gene TRBJ2-5, with D possibly being TRBD2 (6 bases). The CDR3 is 16 residues long. Germline assignment: CDR1 LGHNT and CDR2 FRNRAP. V was trimmed by 7 bases and J by 5 bases, leaving 23 bases between them. In nucleotides, the CDR3 is TGTGCTAGTGACCCGGGAGAGGGAATTGACACGGAGACCCAGTACTTC. As protein: CASDPGEGIDTETQYF. Drawing the rest from reference TRBV12-5 and TRBJ2-5, the complete variable domain is DARVTQTPRHKVTEMGQEVTMRCQPILGHNTVFWYRQTMMQGLELLAYFRNRAPLDDSGMPKDRFSAEMPDATLATLKIQPSEPRDSAVYFCASDPGEGIDTETQYFGPGTRLLVL.

The V call is TRBV5-5, the J call TRBJ1-5, with a weak D call TRBD1 (5 bases). The length of the CDR3 is 14 residues. V was shortened by 4 bases and J by 5 bases, with 13 bases between the two germline ends. Germline CDR1 is SGHKS and CDR2 is YYEKEE (reference sequence). This chain's CDR3 is CASSPLTGDQPQHF. CDR3 DNA sequence: TGTGCCAGCAGCCCGTTGACGGGGGATCAGCCCCAGCATTTT.

This clone appeared once. The rearrangement links TRBV23-1 to TRBJ2-3, with a tentative D call TRBD1 (5 bases). TRBV23-1 qualifies as an ORF whose function is uncertain. V lost 1 base and J lost 1, with 12 bases in between. This CDR3 is built from 16 residues. Here the CDR3 reads CASSQFQGIRTDTQYF. The CDR3 DNA follows: TGCGCCAGCAGTCAATTCCAGGGCATTCGCACAGATACGCAGTATTTT.

The chain employs TRBV14 and TRBJ2-1; TRBD2 agrees at 7 bases. The J segment lost 1 base and the V segment lost 4 bases, leaving 4 bases of the junction unmatched. Germline V CDR1 and CDR2: SGHDN, FVKESK. The CDR3 has 15 residues. CDR3 loop: CASSPRGSSYNEQFF. The CDR3 nucleotides are TGTGCCAGCAGCCCGCGGGGGAGTTCCTACAATGAGCAGTTCTTC.

CDR3 protein: CASSRGAYTGELFF. The CDR3, as DNA: TGTGCCAGCAGCCGTGGAGCTTACACCGGGGAGCTGTTTTTT. The chain has TRBV6-5 and TRBJ2-2; D not certain. CDR3 size: 14 residues. The germline V gene has CDR1 MNHEY and CDR2 SVGAGI. Trimming pared 6 bases from V and 3 bases from J, leaving 11 bases between.

This rearrangement joins TRBV11-3 to TRBJ2-2; D remains unclear. The CDR3 runs to 15 residues. From germline, CDR1 is SGHNT and CDR2 YENEEA. V dropped 3 bases and J dropped 0 bases, with 8 bases sitting between them. The CDR3 reads CASSFTATNTGELFF. The DNA for the CDR3 is TGTGCCAGCAGCTTCACTGCTACGAACACCGGGGAGCTGTTTTTT.

The chain couples TRBV6-6 to TRBJ1-1, with 7 bases lining up with TRBD1. Germline CDR1 reads MNHNY; CDR2 reads SVGAGI (reference sequence). V shed 8 bases, J shed 1 base, and the junction held 7 bases outside the gene matches. The CDR3 contains 14 residues. CDR3 sequence: CASRPGQQNTEAFF. The DNA of the CDR3 is TGTGCCAGCCGACCGGGACAGCAGAACACTGAAGCTTTCTTT.

This chain links TRBV6-5 with TRBJ2-5, with 7 bases lining up with TRBD1. The CDR3 consists of 14 residues. CDR1 and CDR2 from the germline V gene are MNHEY and SVGAGI. J gave up 5 bases and V 5 bases, and 8 bases lay outside the gene matches. The CDR3 reads CASSETGSFETQYF. DNA of the CDR3: TGTGCCAGCAGTGAGACAGGGTCCTTCGAGACCCAGTACTTC.

The chain joins TRBV18 to TRBJ1-5, with 9 bases aligning to TRBD1. Germline-derived CDR1 and CDR2 are KGHSH and LQKENI. Trimming took 6 bases from V and 9 from J; bases not matched to a gene: 9. The CDR3 is made up of 14 amino acids. CDR3 coding DNA: TGTGCCAGCTCCCAGGGACAGGGTGATCGGCCCCAGCATTTT. It translates to CASSQGQGDRPQHF. The full variable domain, in which reference TRBV18 and TRBJ1-5 provide the parts outside the CDR3, is NAGVMQNPRHLVRRRGQEARLRCSPMKGHSHVYWYRQLPEEGLKFMVYLQKENIIDESGMPKERFSAEFPKEGPSILRIQQVVRGDSAAYFCASSQGQGDRPQHFGDGTRLSIL.

V is TRBV5-4 and J is TRBJ2-7; 13 nucleotides agree with TRBD2. This CDR3 spans 15 amino acids. The V segment lost 3 bases and the J segment 6 bases; nucleotides outside the gene matches: 6. Germline V lookup: CDR1 SGHNT, CDR2 YYREEE (reference sequence). The CDR3: CASSSPGLAGIEQYF. The CDR3 DNA is TGTGCCAGCAGCTCCCCGGGACTAGCGGGGATCGAGCAGTACTTC. The full variable domain, its missing parts supplied by reference TRBV5-4 and TRBJ2-7, is ETGVTQSPTHLIKTRGQQVTLRCSSQSGHNTVSWYQQALGQGPQFIFQYYREEENGRGNFPPRFSGLQFPNYSSELNVNALELDDSALYLCASSSPGLAGIEQYFGPGTRLTVT.

The V gene is TRBV19, the J gene TRBJ2-3, with TRBD2 matching 10 bases. CDR1 LNHDA and CDR2 SQIVND come from the germline V gene (reference sequence). V dropped 6 bases and J dropped 0; count of bases not matched to a gene: 9. The CDR3 is made up of 17 amino acids. CDR3 sequence reads: CASSYFRTSGSTDTQYF. For the CDR3, the DNA is TGTGCCAGTAGCTATTTCCGGACTAGCGGTAGCACAGATACGCAGTATTTT.

This clone occurred a few times. The chain couples TRBV7-7 to TRBJ2-1; D ambiguous. Between the trimmed V and J ends, which lost 3 bases and 0 bases, there was a span of 12 bases. Germline values: CDR1 SSHAT, CDR2 FNYEAQ (reference sequence). The CDR3 loop spans 16 amino acids. The CDR3 DNA follows: TGTGCCAGCAGCTTGGGCGACCCAAGCTCCTACAATGAGCAGTTCTTC. Protein sequence: CASSLGDPSSYNEQFF.